Presented here are 5 T cell receptor beta chains from one specimen sequenced in a study of CD8 T cells in ankylosing spondylitis. Study results and caveats: Characteristic, it appeared, of ankylosing spondylitis blood was a TCR beta motif of about eight highly homologous variants.

TCRdb reprocessed the 5' RACE reads with MiXCR, giving one entry per CDR3 protein. Found here are some 700,000 distinct CDR3 sequences, over 15% of them singletons; the top ten hold 19%. Which antigens these TCRs recognize remains unknown. Material: blood, either unsorted or a sorted T cell fraction (not recorded which). The source of these receptors is a male donor with ankylosing spondylitis.

This clonotype has only a few counts. This chain uses TRBV13 with TRBJ1-6; the D is unclear. This CDR3 is built from 13 residues. Germline CDR1 and CDR2: PRHDT and FYEKMQ (reference sequence). V was shortened by 3 bases and J by 10 bases, with 10 bases between the two germline ends. CDR3 DNA: TGTGCCAGCAGCTTTGCGGATCTGTCACCCCTCCACTTT. The encoded protein is CASSFADLSPLHF.

The V gene is TRBV27, the J gene TRBJ2-5; tentatively, D is TRBD1 (5 bases). This CDR3 region has 14 residues. Germline V gives CDR1 MNHEY, CDR2 SMNVEV (reference sequence). The V end was cut by 1 base, the J end by 6 bases, with 12 bases between. The CDR3 DNA reads TGTGCCAGCAGTTTATACGGGCAGGGCCAGACCCAGTACTTC. Its protein product is CASSLYGQGQTQYF.

In its sample, this clonotype was seen a few times. This rearrangement joins TRBV7-2 to TRBJ2-7, with TRBD1 identical over 9 bases. With 5 bases clipped from V and 3 bases from J, the junction kept 8 bases outside the gene matches. The CDR3 has 15 residues. Germline lookup yields CDR1 SGHTA and CDR2 FQGNSA. This chain's CDR3 is CASSKPGQGLYEQYF. Here the CDR3 DNA reads TGTGCCAGCAGCAAGCCGGGACAGGGACTCTACGAGCAGTACTTC.

The rearrangement joins TRBV4-3 to TRBJ2-3; D tentatively fits TRBD1 or TRBD2 (5 bases each). CDR3 size: 16 residues. Germline V gene lookup returns CDR1 LGHNA and CDR2 YSLEER. Trimming pared 0 bases from V and 0 bases from J, leaving 10 bases between. DNA of the CDR3: TGCGCCAGCAGCCAAGATGGGGGTACTAGCACAGATACGCAGTATTTT. It translates to CASSQDGGTSTDTQYF.

This clonotype has just a few counts. The rearrangement links TRBV4-3 to TRBJ2-7; 7 bases align to TRBD1. The germline gives CDR1 LGHNA, CDR2 YSLEER. Trimming took 2 bases from V and 2 from J; bases not matched to a gene: 6. The CDR3 is 15 amino acids. The CDR3 DNA follows: TGCGCCAGCAGCCAACGAACCGGGACAGCCTACGAGCAGTACTTC. It specifies CASSQRTGTAYEQYF.